This section outlines one T cell receptor (beta chain) sequence together with its context. The authors ran the immunoSEQ assay, v3.0, at survey level. The data were produced by immunoSEQ multiplex PCR, yet TCRdb's version contains in-frame clones alone and is incomplete. The table records 25,000 to 35,000 clones, 75% to 85% of them present only once. The data were obtained in a study of long-term antiretroviral therapy in people with HIV. The CDR3 runs 12 residues. Germline assignment: CDR1 SGHTA and CDR2 FQGNSA. Trimming removed 2 bases at V and 6 bases at J, with 6 bases between. The sequenced sample was unsorted PBMCs, obtained 2.9 years after starting antiretroviral therapy. V is TRBV7-2 and J is TRBJ2-3, with D unresolved. The sequence was obtained from a man aged 50-60 years with HIV. In DNA, the CDR3 is TGTGCCAGCAGCTTATATTCCGATACGCAGTATTTT. It yields the protein CASSLYSDTQYF.